The present T cell receptor beta chain was sequenced within a study of T cells in Graves' hyperthyroidism and ophthalmopathy. The source material, RNA transcripts, was used to amplify TCR beta CDR3 regions. TCR CDR3 underwent first-round RT-PCR with the HTBI primer set. TCRdb called the multiplex PCR reads again in MiXCR, with one record for every CDR3 protein. This table holds approximately 400,000 distinct CDR3 sequences, approximately 15% found once. This clonotype was sampled from a woman aged 18-29 years with Graves' hyperthyroidism that later progressed to Graves' ophthalmopathy. The sample was blood.

The CDR3, as DNA: TGTGCCACCAAATCCCGGGGGGAATCGAACACCGGGGAGCTGTTTTTT. Translating gives CATKSRGESNTGELFF. The chain links TRBV10-3 to TRBJ2-2; 7 nucleotides agree with TRBD2. The V gene end was trimmed by 10 bases and the J gene end by 0 bases; junction bases not matched to a gene: 11. This CDR3 has 16 amino acids. Germline CDR1 is ENHRY and CDR2 is SYGVKD.